This TCR beta chain is drawn from a study of shared clonotypes between healthy human individuals. The CDR3 extends over 15 amino acids. J was trimmed by 5 bases and V by 3 bases; bases with no gene match: 5. Germline V gives CDR1 SGHRS, CDR2 YFSETQ. Measured with immunoSEQ multiplex PCR; TCRdb has only the in-frame clones, and not every one. The table has 2 million to 2.5 million clones, around 95% seen once. The sequencing input was naive CD4+ T cells sorted from blood. The subset denotes: CD45RA+ positively selected. The source of this sequence is a man in his late teens or twenties in good health. The V and J genes are TRBV5-1 and TRBJ2-2, with TRBD1 matching 9 bases. The CDR3, as DNA: TGCGCCAGCAGCTACGGACAGGGGTGGACCGGGGAGCTGTTTTTT. Protein: CASSYGQGWTGELFF.